Listed below are T cell receptor beta chains from one sample, sequenced in a study of CD4 T cells in relation to SARS-CoV-2 and coronaviruses. Clones were read by immunoSEQ multiplex PCR, and TCRdb kept only the in-frame ones, dropping some. The sample includes about 56,000 clones, about 92% seen only once; the top ten take around 0.41%. The sequencing sample was made of naive CD4+ T cells from PBMCs. Receptors originate from an adult with COVID-19. Each CDR3 is given with its conserved first and last residue. A D gene is named only where the DNA matches it firmly. The listing skips clone size in some rows; elsewhere it reads once, few, many or a size class.

TGTGCCAGCACCCGACAATTGGGCGACTATGGCTACACCTTC	CASTRQLGDYGYTF	NA	NA	TRBV6-1	TRBJ1-2
TGTGCCAGCAGTACCCGGTGGATAGCGGGTCTGGGGGGGGATACGCAGTATTTT	CASSTRWIAGLGGDTQYF	TRBD2	NA	TRBV27	TRBJ2-3
TGTGCCAGCAGTTTATTGGGGGGGAACAATGAGCAGTTCTTC	CASSLLGGNNEQFF	TRBD2	once	TRBV28	TRBJ2-1
TGTGCCAGCAGGACCTTCGACAGGAGAACCTACGAGCAGTACTTC	CASRTFDRRTYEQYF	NA	NA	TRBV28	TRBJ2-7
TGTGCCAGCAGCTACCAGGGCAATCAGCCCCAGCATTTT	CASSYQGNQPQHF	NA	few	TRBV7-2	TRBJ1-5
TGTGCCAGCAGCCAAGGGGACGATCTTCAGGGGGCCATGTCGCGATCACCCCTCCACTTT	CASSQGDDLQGAMSRSPLHF	TRBD1	few	TRBV4-2	TRBJ1-6
TGTGCCAGCAGCTTAGATTGGACCGGGGAGCTGTTTTTT	CASSLDWTGELFF	NA	NA	TRBV11-2	TRBJ2-2
TGTGCCAGCAGTACCTATGCGGGAGTTCGAGAGACCCAGTACTTC	CASSTYAGVRETQYF	TRBD2	NA	TRBV28	TRBJ2-5
TGTGCCATCAGGGCTAGCACAGATACGCAGTATTTT	CAIRASTDTQYF	NA	NA	TRBV10-3	TRBJ2-3
TGTGCCAGCAGCTTGAGGCTAGCGGGATACGAGCAGTACTTC	CASSLRLAGYEQYF	TRBD2	NA	TRBV5-6	TRBJ2-7
TGTGCCAGCAGGAACACGGCCGGGACAGGGCTAGAGACCCAGTACTTC	CASRNTAGTGLETQYF	TRBD1	NA	TRBV28	TRBJ2-5
TGTGCCAGCAGCTCTAGCGGGCCGAACACCGGGGAGCTGTTTTTT	CASSSSGPNTGELFF	TRBD2	NA	TRBV7-3	TRBJ2-2
TGTGCCAGCAGCTTAGCCCGCGCTGATACGCAGTATTTT	CASSLARADTQYF	NA	NA	TRBV7-2	TRBJ2-3
TGTGCCAGAAGTTCGGACAGGGATAATTCACCCCTCCACTTT	CARSSDRDNSPLHF	TRBD1	NA	TRBV5-3	TRBJ1-6
TGTGCCAGCAGTTCTTCAACAGTTGCCATTCAGTACTTC	CASSSSTVAIQYF	NA	NA	TRBV28	TRBJ2-4
TGTGCCAGCAGCTTAACCGGGACTAGCGGGACCTACACCGGGGAGCTGTTTTTT	CASSLTGTSGTYTGELFF	TRBD2	NA	TRBV7-2	TRBJ2-2
TGTGCCAGCAGCCCTGTTCAGGGTAACTATGGCTACACCTTC	CASSPVQGNYGYTF	NA	NA	TRBV11-2	TRBJ1-2
TGTGCCAGCAGTACATCGTCCGCGACAGATACGCAGTATTTT	CASSTSSATDTQYF	NA	NA	TRBV6-4	TRBJ2-3
TGTGCCAGCGAGGGGCAGGTAGCAGGCATTCAGTACTTC	CASEGQVAGIQYF	NA	NA	TRBV2	TRBJ2-4
TGTGCCAGCAGCAAACAGGGGGACACTGAAGCTTTCTTT	CASSKQGDTEAFF	TRBD1	NA	TRBV11-3	TRBJ1-1
TGCGCCAGCAGCTTTCGGGGGCTTGACGGAGCTTTCTTT	CASSFRGLDGAFF	NA	NA	TRBV5-1	TRBJ1-1
TGTGCCAGCAGCGTAGGGGACAGAGGAAACACCATATATTTT	CASSVGDRGNTIYF	TRBD1	few	TRBV9	TRBJ1-3
TGTGCCAGCAGCGCAAGGTTCCAGGGAAATGAGCAGTTCTTC	CASSARFQGNEQFF	NA	NA	TRBV3-1/TRBV3-2	TRBJ2-1
TGTGCCAGCAGCCCACCCCCCCAGTACAATGAGCAGTTCTTC	CASSPPPQYNEQFF	NA	NA	TRBV7-8	TRBJ2-1
TGTGCCAGCAGCGCTCCACAGAACACCGGGGAGCTGTTTTTT	CASSAPQNTGELFF	NA	NA	TRBV5-4	TRBJ2-2
TGTGCCAGCAGTAACGAAAATTACAGGGATGACGGGGAGCTGTTTTTT	CASSNENYRDDGELFF	NA	NA	TRBV2	TRBJ2-2
TGTGCCAGCAGCTTATGGTCGGGAGTAGAGACCGGGGAGCTGTTTTTT	CASSLWSGVETGELFF	NA	NA	TRBV7-2	TRBJ2-2
TGTGCCAGCCTAAAACATTCGAACACTGAAGCTTTCTTT	CASLKHSNTEAFF	NA	NA	TRBV28	TRBJ1-1
TGTGCCAGCAGCTTACGTCAGGGGGTTGAAAAACTGTTTTTT	CASSLRQGVEKLFF	TRBD1	NA	TRBV7-9	TRBJ1-4
TGTGCCAGCAGTGAATCCATTGGACAGGGGAATTCACCCCTCCACTTT	CASSESIGQGNSPLHF	TRBD1	few	TRBV6-1	TRBJ1-6
TGTGCCAGCAGCCAAGGGGTCCGCCTCTCTGGGGCCAACGTCCTGACTTTC	CASSQGVRLSGANVLTF	NA	NA	TRBV4-2	TRBJ2-6
TGTGCCAGTAGTGTCGACAAGGCCTCCTACAATGAGCAGTTCTTC	CASSVDKASYNEQFF	NA	NA	TRBV19	TRBJ2-1
TGTGCCAGCAGCTTAGATCGCCGAACGGATGAGCAGTTCTTC	CASSLDRRTDEQFF	NA	NA	TRBV11-2	TRBJ2-1
TGTGCCAGCAGCCCCCCGGACAGGGCCTACGAGCAGTACTTC	CASSPPDRAYEQYF	TRBD1	NA	TRBV6-6	TRBJ2-7
TGTGCCAGCAGTCGGGAAGTCGGGGAGCTGTTTTTT	CASSREVGELFF	NA	NA	TRBV7-6	TRBJ2-2
TGTGCCTGGAGTCACGGGATCGTCACTAACCAAGAGACCCAGTACTTC	CAWSHGIVTNQETQYF	NA	once	TRBV30	TRBJ2-5
TGTGCCATCAGTTCGGGGATCTACAATGAGCAGTTCTTC	CAISSGIYNEQFF	NA	NA	TRBV10-3	TRBJ2-1
TGTGCCAGCAGCCAAGTTTCCGCGGGATCAGACACCGGGGAGCTGTTTTTT	CASSQVSAGSDTGELFF	NA	NA	TRBV3-1/TRBV3-2	TRBJ2-2
TGCGCCAGCAGGCCGGACAGCTCCTACAATGAGCAGTTCTTC	CASRPDSSYNEQFF	NA	NA	TRBV5-1	TRBJ2-1
TGTGCCAGCTCCCGACTAGCGCCCGGGGAGCTGTTTTTT	CASSRLAPGELFF	TRBD2	NA	TRBV18	TRBJ2-2
TGTGCCAGCAGTGATAGGAGCAATCAGCCCCAGCATTTT	CASSDRSNQPQHF	NA	NA	TRBV2	TRBJ1-5
TGTGCCGGAATGGGACTACGCGACACAGATACGCAGTATTTT	CAGMGLRDTDTQYF	TRBD2	NA	TRBV6-5	TRBJ2-3
TGTGCCAGCAGGACGAATACAAAGAACACCGGGGAGCTGTTTTTT	CASRTNTKNTGELFF	NA	NA	TRBV5-4	TRBJ2-2
TGCGCCAGCAGCTTGCACGAGAACACTGAAGCTTTCTTT	CASSLHENTEAFF	NA	NA	TRBV5-1	TRBJ1-1
TGTGCCAGCAGTTATAGGGGCTACGAGCAGTACTTC	CASSYRGYEQYF	NA	NA	TRBV6-6	TRBJ2-7
TGCGCCAGCAGCTCAACCCCCCTACTAGCGGGAGAAGCAGATACGCAGTATTTT	CASSSTPLLAGEADTQYF	TRBD2	NA	TRBV5-1	TRBJ2-3
TGTGCCTGGAGTGAACCCAAAAACATTCAGTACTTC	CAWSEPKNIQYF	NA	NA	TRBV30	TRBJ2-4
TGCGCCAGCAGCCAAGACCGACAGGTCGTCTATGGCTACACCTTC	CASSQDRQVVYGYTF	NA	NA	TRBV4-3	TRBJ1-2
TGTGCCGGGTTAGCAAACACCGGGGAGCTGTTTTTT	CAGLANTGELFF	NA	few	TRBV7-9	TRBJ2-2
TGTGCCAGTAGTATAGAGGGGACTAGCGGACCGTACAATGAGCAGTTCTTC	CASSIEGTSGPYNEQFF	TRBD2	few	TRBV19	TRBJ2-1
TGTGCCAGCAGCACACGGACGCAAATAAAAACCGGGGAGCTGTTTTTT	CASSTRTQIKTGELFF	NA	NA	TRBV7-2	TRBJ2-2
TGTGCCAGCAGCTCCTTCAGGGGGGATGAAAAACTGTTTTTT	CASSSFRGDEKLFF	TRBD1	NA	TRBV5-5	TRBJ1-4